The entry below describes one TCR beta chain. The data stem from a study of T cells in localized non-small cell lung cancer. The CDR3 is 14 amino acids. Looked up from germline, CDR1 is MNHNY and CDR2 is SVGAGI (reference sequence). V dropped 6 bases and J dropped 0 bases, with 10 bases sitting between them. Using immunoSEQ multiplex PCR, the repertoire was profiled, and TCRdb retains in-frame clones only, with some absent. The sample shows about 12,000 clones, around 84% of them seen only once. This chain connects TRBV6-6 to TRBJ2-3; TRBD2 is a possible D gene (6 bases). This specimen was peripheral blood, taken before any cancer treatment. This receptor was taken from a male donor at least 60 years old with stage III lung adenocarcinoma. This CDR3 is CASRPRGSTDTQYF. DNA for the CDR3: TGTGCCAGCAGACCCCGGGGGAGCACAGATACGCAGTATTTT.